The rows below give T cell receptor beta chains drawn from one sample of a study of OX40 agonist ivuxolimab in advanced cancers. The data were produced by immunoSEQ multiplex PCR, yet TCRdb's version contains in-frame clones alone and is incomplete. This repertoire shows more than 90,000 clones, roughly 80% found once; its top ten account for about 1.6%. The sample here was CD4+ or CD8+ T cells sorted from blood, taken in a trial of the OX40 agonist ivuxolimab. These receptors came from an adult with an advanced solid tumor such as melanoma, head and neck, liver or kidney cancer. The CDR3 runs from the conserved cysteine through the conserved F or W. The D gene is left open where the match is weak. The size entry is marked missing in some rows and otherwise reads once, few, many or a size class.

>-|TRBV10-1|TRBJ1-1|TRBD1
CASSESGDRNTEAFF
TGCGCCAGCAGTGAGTCGGGGGACAGGAACACTGAAGCTTTCTTT
>-|TRBV19|TRBJ1-1|-
CASSGAIGAFF
TGTGCCAGTTCAGGGGCTATCGGGGCTTTCTTT
>-|TRBV6-5|TRBJ2-5|-
CASSYRGETQYF
TGTGCCAGCAGTTACCGGGGAGAGACCCAGTACTTC
>-|TRBV10-3|TRBJ1-5|TRBD1
CAISVGQGANQPQHF
TGTGCCATCAGTGTCGGACAGGGGGCGAATCAGCCCCAGCATTTT
>-|TRBV19|TRBJ2-2|TRBD1
CASSITGGRTTGELFF
TGTGCCAGTAGTATTACAGGGGGTAGGACCACCGGGGAGCTGTTTTTT
>-|TRBV28|TRBJ2-2|TRBD1
CASWTGHTGELFF
TGTGCCAGTTGGACAGGGCACACCGGGGAGCTGTTTTTT
>-|TRBV4-1|TRBJ2-5|-
CASSQDPTRLETQYF
TGCGCCAGCAGCCAAGATCCGACGCGGCTTGAGACCCAGTACTTC
>-|TRBV15|TRBJ2-2|-
CATSSASGSWMGGKNTGELFF
TGTGCCACCAGCAGCGCCTCCGGGTCTTGGATGGGCGGGAAGAACACCGGGGAGCTGTTTTTT
>-|TRBV10-2|TRBJ2-2|-
CASTISTGELFF
TGCGCCAGCACTATTAGTACCGGGGAGCTGTTTTTT
>-|TRBV28|TRBJ2-2|TRBD1
CASRLTGGTNTGELFF
TGTGCCAGCAGGCTTACAGGGGGTACGAACACCGGGGAGCTGTTTTTT
>-|TRBV5-4|TRBJ2-5|-
CASSKGNDQETQYF
TGTGCCAGCAGCAAGGGGAACGATCAAGAGACCCAGTACTTC
>-|TRBV7-2|TRBJ2-4|-
CASSPGRPLSNIQYF
TGTGCCAGCAGCCCGGGCCGTCCATTGTCAAACATTCAGTACTTC
>-|TRBV5-5|TRBJ2-2|-
CASSLFSTGELFF
TGTGCCAGCAGCTTGTTCAGCACCGGGGAGCTGTTTTTT
>-|TRBV4-2|TRBJ2-7|TRBD1
CASSQPKSGGQSYEQYF
TGTGCCAGCAGCCAACCCAAGTCAGGGGGCCAGTCCTACGAGCAGTACTTC
>-|TRBV5-8|TRBJ1-1|TRBD1
CASSSGQGKAFF
TGTGCCAGCAGTTCCGGACAGGGTAAAGCTTTCTTT
>-|TRBV15|TRBJ1-2|TRBD1
CATSRGGADRRNYGYTF
TGTGCCACCAGCAGAGGGGGGGCGGACAGGAGAAACTATGGCTACACCTTC
>-|TRBV30|TRBJ2-6|-
CAWSTASGANVLTF
TGTGCCTGGAGTACTGCCTCTGGGGCCAACGTCCTGACTTTC
>-|TRBV20-1|TRBJ1-4|-
CSASYGAKLFF
TGCAGTGCTAGTTATGGGGCCAAACTGTTTTTT
>-|TRBV6-1|TRBJ1-3|-
CASSQPRGYGNTIYF
TGTGCCAGCAGCCAACCGAGGGGTTATGGAAACACCATATATTTT
>-|TRBV7-7|TRBJ1-4|TRBD1
CASSPGTGATNEKLFF
TGTGCCAGCAGCCCCGGGACAGGGGCTACTAATGAAAAACTGTTTTTT
>-|TRBV27|TRBJ1-5|-
CASTPYSNQPQHF
TGTGCCAGCACCCCCTATAGCAATCAGCCCCAGCATTTT
>-|TRBV6-1|TRBJ2-5|TRBD1
CASDRGRQETQYF
TGTGCCAGCGACAGGGGGAGGCAAGAGACCCAGTACTTC
>-|TRBV7-2|TRBJ1-3|-
CASSLTDSGNTIYF
TGTGCCAGCAGCTTGACGGACTCTGGAAACACCATATATTTT
>-|TRBV5-6|TRBJ2-5|TRBD2
CASSSPGGRGETQYF
TGTGCCAGCAGCTCCCCGGGGGGGAGGGGAGAGACCCAGTACTTC
>-|TRBV7-3|TRBJ1-1|-
CASSLTGNTEAFF
TGTGCCAGCAGCTTAACTGGTAACACTGAAGCTTTCTTT
>-|TRBV28|TRBJ2-4|-
CASSLFAPLGAKNIQYF
TGTGCCAGCAGTTTATTCGCCCCCCTGGGAGCCAAAAACATTCAGTACTTC
>few|TRBV28|TRBJ2-7|TRBD2
CASSSFASGSSNEQYF
TGTGCCAGCAGTTCCTTTGCGAGCGGGAGTTCCAACGAGCAGTACTTC
>-|TRBV6-6|TRBJ2-1|TRBD2
CASSYSGLAGNEQFF
TGTGCCAGCAGTTACTCGGGACTAGCGGGAAATGAGCAGTTCTTC
>-|TRBV19|TRBJ2-7|-
CASSIVWGGSVYEQYF
TGTGCCAGTAGTATAGTGTGGGGGGGCTCGGTCTACGAGCAGTACTTC
>-|TRBV30|TRBJ2-7|-
CAWSDLGGISYEQYF
TGTGCCTGGAGTGACCTCGGCGGAATCTCCTACGAGCAGTACTTC
>once|TRBV10-3|TRBJ2-2|-
CAIGRSNTGELFF
TGTGCCATCGGGAGGTCGAACACCGGGGAGCTGTTTTTT
>-|TRBV6-1|TRBJ2-3|TRBD2
CASSGWTSGRAGTDTQYF
TGTGCCAGCAGTGGGTGGACTAGCGGGAGGGCCGGCACAGATACGCAGTATTTT
>once|TRBV2|TRBJ2-5|-
CASSELARETQYF
TGTGCCAGCAGTGAATTAGCGCGGGAGACCCAGTACTTC
>-|TRBV7-7|TRBJ2-5|-
CASSLEQKETQYF
TGTGCCAGCAGCTTAGAACAGAAAGAGACCCAGTACTTC
>-|TRBV25-1|TRBJ2-3|-
CASSESGVITDTQYF
TGTGCCAGCAGTGAATCGGGGGTTATCACAGATACGCAGTATTTT
>-|TRBV4-3|TRBJ2-7|-
CASSQGAGGRISMKQYF
TGCGCCAGCAGCCAAGGAGCCGGGGGGCGTATTTCTATGAAGCAGTACTTC
>few|TRBV29-1|TRBJ1-1|TRBD1
CSVRTGPNTEAFF
TGCAGCGTTAGGACAGGGCCGAACACTGAAGCTTTCTTT
>-|TRBV7-3|TRBJ2-3|-
CASIEARVRGTDTQYF
TGTGCCAGCATCGAAGCCAGGGTTCGGGGCACAGATACGCAGTATTTT
>-|TRBV18|TRBJ1-5|-
CASSPPNQPQHF
TGTGCCAGCTCACCACCGAATCAGCCCCAGCATTTT
>-|TRBV15|TRBJ2-6|TRBD1
CATSREGQDRSTYSGANVLTF
TGTGCCACCAGCAGGGAGGGACAGGACCGAAGTACCTACTCTGGGGCCAACGTCCTGACTTTC
>few|TRBV27|TRBJ2-5|TRBD2
CASSRSGGNQETQYF
TGTGCCAGCAGTCGTAGCGGGGGAAATCAAGAGACCCAGTACTTC
>-|TRBV7-2|TRBJ2-7|TRBD1
CASSGAGTGDYEQYF
TGTGCCAGCAGCGGTGCCGGGACAGGGGATTACGAGCAGTACTTC
>-|TRBV25-1|TRBJ1-4|-
CASSSPGRSNEKLFF
TGTGCCAGCAGTTCTCCGGGACGGTCTAATGAAAAACTGTTTTTT
>-|TRBV5-1|TRBJ2-3|-
CASSFGSDTQYF
TGCGCCAGCAGCTTTGGGTCCGATACGCAGTATTTT
>-|TRBV7-8|TRBJ2-3|-
CASSSLASPDTQYF
TGTGCCAGCAGCTCCCTGGCTAGCCCAGATACGCAGTATTTT
>-|TRBV4-2|TRBJ2-1|-
CASSQAQIFEQFF
TGTGCCAGCAGCCAAGCCCAAATCTTTGAGCAGTTCTTC
>-|TRBV5-1|TRBJ2-2|-
CASSQRDGANTGELFF
TGCGCCAGCAGCCAACGGGACGGGGCGAACACCGGGGAGCTGTTTTTT
>-|TRBV6-5|TRBJ1-5|-
CASSDWGSNQPQHF
TGTGCCAGCAGCGACTGGGGGAGCAATCAGCCCCAGCATTTT
>once|TRBV4-3|TRBJ1-6|TRBD1
CASSRGTDSSPLHF
TGCGCCAGCAGCCGAGGGACAGATAGTTCACCCCTCCACTTT
>-|TRBV5-6|TRBJ1-2|TRBD1
CASSLEGAHYGYTF
TGTGCCAGCAGCTTGGAGGGGGCGCACTATGGCTACACCTTC
>-|TRBV6-5|TRBJ2-1|-
CASSTTDRGNEQFF
TGTGCCAGCAGTACGACTGATCGTGGCAATGAGCAGTTCTTC
>-|TRBV7-7|TRBJ2-2|TRBD2
CASTLGTTNTGELFF
TGTGCCAGCACCTTGGGGACTACGAACACCGGGGAGCTGTTTTTT
>-|TRBV7-9|TRBJ2-7|TRBD1
CASSPTGVTEQYF
TGTGCCAGCAGCCCCACAGGGGTCACCGAGCAGTACTTC
>once|TRBV5-5|TRBJ2-1|TRBD1
CASSLRQGQGRPYNEQFF
TGTGCCAGCAGCTTGAGACAGGGTCAAGGGCGGCCGTACAATGAGCAGTTCTTC
>-|TRBV30|TRBJ2-7|-
CAWSFTSNGQYF
TGTGCCTGGAGTTTCACCTCAAACGGGCAGTACTTC